This TCR beta chain was observed in a study of graft-versus-host responses after intestinal transplantation. Study-level results: GvH clones were found in recipient marrow; some appeared first in ileum or blood. The study associated peak circulating GvH clone levels with early post-transplant HvG declines.

Trimming removed 0 bases at V and 6 bases at J, with 12 bases between. The CDR3 loop spans 15 amino acids. The germline V gene has CDR1 MNHEY and CDR2 SVGAGI. Details on this clone: Its antigen is not identified.

Only in-frame clones appear in the TCRdb table, and some are missing; sequencing was by immunoSEQ multiplex PCR. The sample holds about 100,000 clones, about 88% seen once. The gene calls are TRBV6-5 and TRBJ1-5; D not resolved. This clonotype was obtained from a human donor who was the organ donor for an intestinal transplant. The source was unstimulated CD4+ T cells sorted from spleen or lymph node cells, collected before transplant. The CDR3 region is CASSYSRSALQPQHF. The CDR3 nucleotides read TGTGCCAGCAGTTACTCGCGGTCGGCCCTTCAGCCCCAGCATTTT.